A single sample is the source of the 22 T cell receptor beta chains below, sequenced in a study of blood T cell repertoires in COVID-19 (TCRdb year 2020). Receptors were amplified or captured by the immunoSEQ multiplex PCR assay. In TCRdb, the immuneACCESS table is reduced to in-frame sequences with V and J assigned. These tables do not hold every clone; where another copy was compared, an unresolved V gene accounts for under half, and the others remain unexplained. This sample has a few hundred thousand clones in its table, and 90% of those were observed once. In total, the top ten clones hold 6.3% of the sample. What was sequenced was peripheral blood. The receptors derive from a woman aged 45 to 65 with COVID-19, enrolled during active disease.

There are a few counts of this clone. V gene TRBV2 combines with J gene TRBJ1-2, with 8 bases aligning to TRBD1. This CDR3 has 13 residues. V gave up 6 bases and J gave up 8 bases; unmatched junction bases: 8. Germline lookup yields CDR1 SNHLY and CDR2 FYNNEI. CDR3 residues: CASRGQGASGYTF. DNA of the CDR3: TGTGCCAGCAGAGGGCAGGGGGCGTCAGGCTACACCTTC.

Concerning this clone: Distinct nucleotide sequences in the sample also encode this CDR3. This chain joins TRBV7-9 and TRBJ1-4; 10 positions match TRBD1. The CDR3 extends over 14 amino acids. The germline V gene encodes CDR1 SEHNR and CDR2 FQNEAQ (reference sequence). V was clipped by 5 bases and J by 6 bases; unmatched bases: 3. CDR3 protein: CASSRDRGDEKLFF. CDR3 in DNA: TGTGCCAGCAGCCGGGACAGGGGTGATGAAAAACTGTTTTTT.

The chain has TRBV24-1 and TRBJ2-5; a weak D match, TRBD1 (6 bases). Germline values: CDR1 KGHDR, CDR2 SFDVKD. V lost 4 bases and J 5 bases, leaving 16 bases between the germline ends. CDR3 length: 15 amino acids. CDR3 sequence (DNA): TGTGCCACCAGTGACCCACAGGGTTTGGCGGAGACCCAGTACTTC. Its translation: CATSDPQGLAETQYF.

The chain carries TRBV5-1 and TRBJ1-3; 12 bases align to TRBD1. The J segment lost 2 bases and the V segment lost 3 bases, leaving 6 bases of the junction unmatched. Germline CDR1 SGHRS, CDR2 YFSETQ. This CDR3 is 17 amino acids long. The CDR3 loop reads CASSSGRDRGPGNTIYF. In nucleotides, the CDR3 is TGCGCCAGCAGCTCCGGTCGGGACAGGGGGCCTGGAAACACCATATATTTT. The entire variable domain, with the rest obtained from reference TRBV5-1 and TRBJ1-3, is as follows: KAGVTQTPRYLIKTRGQQVTLSCSPISGHRSVSWYQQTPGQGLQFLFEYFSETQRNKGNFPGRFSGRQFSNSRSEMNVSTLELGDSALYLCASSSGRDRGPGNTIYFGEGSWLTVV.

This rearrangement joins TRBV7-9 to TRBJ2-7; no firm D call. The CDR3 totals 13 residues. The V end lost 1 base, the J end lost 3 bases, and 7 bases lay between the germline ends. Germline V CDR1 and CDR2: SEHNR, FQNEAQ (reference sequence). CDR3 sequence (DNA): TGTGCCAGCAGCTTAGTGGCAGACTACGAGCAGTACTTC. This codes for CASSLVADYEQYF.

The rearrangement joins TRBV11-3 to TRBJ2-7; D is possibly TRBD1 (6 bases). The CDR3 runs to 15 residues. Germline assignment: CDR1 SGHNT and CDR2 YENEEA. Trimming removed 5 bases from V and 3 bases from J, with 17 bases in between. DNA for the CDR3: TGTGCCAGCAGCAAACGCCGGGACAACTACTACGAGCAGTACTTC. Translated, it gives CASSKRRDNYYEQYF.

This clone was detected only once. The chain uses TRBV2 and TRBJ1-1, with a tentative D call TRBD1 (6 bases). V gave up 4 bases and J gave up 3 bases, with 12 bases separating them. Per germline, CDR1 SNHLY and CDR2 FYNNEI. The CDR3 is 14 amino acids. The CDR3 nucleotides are TGTGCCAGCAGTGTTTACAGGGTAGACACTGAAGCTTTCTTT. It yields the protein CASSVYRVDTEAFF.

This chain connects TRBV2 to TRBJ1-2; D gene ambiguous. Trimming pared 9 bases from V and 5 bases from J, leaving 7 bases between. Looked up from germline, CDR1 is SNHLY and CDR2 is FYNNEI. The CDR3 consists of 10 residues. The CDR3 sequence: CASGQYGYTF. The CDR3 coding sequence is TGTGCCAGTGGGCAGTATGGCTACACCTTC.

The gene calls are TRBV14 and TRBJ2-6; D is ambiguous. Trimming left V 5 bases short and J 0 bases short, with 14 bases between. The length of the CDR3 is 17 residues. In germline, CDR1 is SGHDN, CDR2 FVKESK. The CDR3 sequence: CASSDPSRNSGANVLTF. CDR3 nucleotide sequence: TGTGCCAGCAGCGACCCCTCCAGGAACTCTGGGGCCAACGTCCTGACTTTC.

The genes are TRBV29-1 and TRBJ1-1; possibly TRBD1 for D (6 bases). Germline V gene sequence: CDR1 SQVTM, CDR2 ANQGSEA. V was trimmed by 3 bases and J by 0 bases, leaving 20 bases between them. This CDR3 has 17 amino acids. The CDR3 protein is CSVEAGVRGAVNTEAFF. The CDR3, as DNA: TGCAGCGTTGAGGCTGGGGTACGGGGGGCGGTGAACACTGAAGCTTTCTTT.

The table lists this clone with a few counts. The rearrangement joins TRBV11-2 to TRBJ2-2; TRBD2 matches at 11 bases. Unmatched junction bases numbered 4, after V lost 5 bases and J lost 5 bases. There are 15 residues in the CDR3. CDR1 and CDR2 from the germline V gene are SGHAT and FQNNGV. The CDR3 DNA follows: TGTGCCAGCAGCCAACTAGCGGGAGCTACCGGGGAGCTGTTTTTT. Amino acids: CASSQLAGATGELFF. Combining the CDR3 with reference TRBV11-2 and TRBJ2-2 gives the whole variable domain EAGVAQSPRYKIIEKRQSVAFWCNPISGHATLYWYQQILGQGPKLLIQFQNNGVVDDSQLPKDRFSAERLKGVDSTLKIQPAKLEDSAVYLCASSQLAGATGELFFGEGSRLTVL.

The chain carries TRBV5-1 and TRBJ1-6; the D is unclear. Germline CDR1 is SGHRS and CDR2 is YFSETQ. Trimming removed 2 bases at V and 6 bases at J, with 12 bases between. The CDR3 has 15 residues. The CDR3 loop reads CASSFQVEGNSPLHF. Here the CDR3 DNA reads TGCGCCAGCAGCTTCCAGGTGGAGGGTAATTCACCCCTCCACTTT.

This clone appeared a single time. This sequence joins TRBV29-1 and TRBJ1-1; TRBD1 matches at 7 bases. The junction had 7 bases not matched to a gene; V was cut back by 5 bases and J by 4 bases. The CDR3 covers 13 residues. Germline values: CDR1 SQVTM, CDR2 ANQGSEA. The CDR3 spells CSVLLSGGTEAFF. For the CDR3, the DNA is TGCAGCGTTTTGCTTTCAGGGGGCACTGAAGCTTTCTTT.

The CDR3 nucleotides read TGTGCCAGCAGCTTAGACGGGACAGGGGAAGATACGCAGTATTTT. Translated: CASSLDGTGEDTQYF. The V gene is TRBV7-8, the J gene TRBJ2-3, with 10 bases lining up with TRBD1. V shed 1 base, J shed 5 bases, and the junction held 3 bases outside the gene matches. The CDR3 runs to 15 residues. Germline V gene lookup returns CDR1 SGHVS and CDR2 FQNEAQ.

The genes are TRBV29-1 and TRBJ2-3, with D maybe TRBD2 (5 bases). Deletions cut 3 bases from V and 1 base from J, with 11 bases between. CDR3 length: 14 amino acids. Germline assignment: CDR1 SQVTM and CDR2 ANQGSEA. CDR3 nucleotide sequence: TGCAGCGTTGACGTGCGGGTCGGCACAGATACGCAGTATTTT. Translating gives CSVDVRVGTDTQYF.

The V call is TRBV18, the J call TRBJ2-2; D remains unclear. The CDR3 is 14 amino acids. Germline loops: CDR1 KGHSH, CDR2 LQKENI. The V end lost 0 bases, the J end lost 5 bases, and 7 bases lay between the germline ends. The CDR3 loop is CASSPPSSTGELFF. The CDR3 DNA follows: TGTGCCAGCTCACCACCTAGTAGTACCGGGGAGCTGTTTTTT.

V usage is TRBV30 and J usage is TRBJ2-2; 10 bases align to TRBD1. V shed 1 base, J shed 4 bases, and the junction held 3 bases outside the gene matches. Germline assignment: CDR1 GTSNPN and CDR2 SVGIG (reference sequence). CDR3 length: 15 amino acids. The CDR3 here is CAWSGRTGGTGELFF. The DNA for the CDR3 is TGTGCCTGGAGTGGAAGGACAGGGGGCACCGGGGAGCTGTTTTTT.

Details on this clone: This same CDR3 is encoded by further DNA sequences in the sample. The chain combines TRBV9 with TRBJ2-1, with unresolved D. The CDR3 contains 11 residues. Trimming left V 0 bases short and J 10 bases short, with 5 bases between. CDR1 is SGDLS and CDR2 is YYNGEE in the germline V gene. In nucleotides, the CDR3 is TGTGCCAGCAGCGTAGTGGGCGAGCAGTTCTTC. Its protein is CASSVVGEQFF.

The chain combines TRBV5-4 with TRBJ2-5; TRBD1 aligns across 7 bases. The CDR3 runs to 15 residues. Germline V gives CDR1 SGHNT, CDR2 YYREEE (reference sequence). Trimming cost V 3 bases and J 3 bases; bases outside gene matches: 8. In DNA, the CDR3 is TGTGCCAGCAGCTCCCGGGACAGCAGAGAAGAGACCCAGTACTTC. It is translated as CASSSRDSREETQYF.

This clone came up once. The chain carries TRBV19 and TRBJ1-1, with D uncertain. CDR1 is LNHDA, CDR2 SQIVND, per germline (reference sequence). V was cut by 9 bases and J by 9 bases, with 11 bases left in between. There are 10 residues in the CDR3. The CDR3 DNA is TGTGCCAGCATCTCCGGGAAAGCTTTCTTT. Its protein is CASISGKAFF.

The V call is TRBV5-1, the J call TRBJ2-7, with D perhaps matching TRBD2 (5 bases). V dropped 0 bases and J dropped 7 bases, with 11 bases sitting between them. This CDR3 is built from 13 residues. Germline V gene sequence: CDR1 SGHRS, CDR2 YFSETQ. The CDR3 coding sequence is TGCGCCAGCAGCTTGGACCTAGCAGGAGAGCAGTACTTC. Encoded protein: CASSLDLAGEQYF.

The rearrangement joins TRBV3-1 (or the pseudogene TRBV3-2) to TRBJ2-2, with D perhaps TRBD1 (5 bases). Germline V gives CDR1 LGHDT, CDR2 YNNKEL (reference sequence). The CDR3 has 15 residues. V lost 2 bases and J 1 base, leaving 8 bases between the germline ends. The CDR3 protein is CASSQLQGNTGELFF. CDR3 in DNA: TGTGCCAGCAGCCAACTGCAGGGGAACACCGGGGAGCTGTTTTTT.